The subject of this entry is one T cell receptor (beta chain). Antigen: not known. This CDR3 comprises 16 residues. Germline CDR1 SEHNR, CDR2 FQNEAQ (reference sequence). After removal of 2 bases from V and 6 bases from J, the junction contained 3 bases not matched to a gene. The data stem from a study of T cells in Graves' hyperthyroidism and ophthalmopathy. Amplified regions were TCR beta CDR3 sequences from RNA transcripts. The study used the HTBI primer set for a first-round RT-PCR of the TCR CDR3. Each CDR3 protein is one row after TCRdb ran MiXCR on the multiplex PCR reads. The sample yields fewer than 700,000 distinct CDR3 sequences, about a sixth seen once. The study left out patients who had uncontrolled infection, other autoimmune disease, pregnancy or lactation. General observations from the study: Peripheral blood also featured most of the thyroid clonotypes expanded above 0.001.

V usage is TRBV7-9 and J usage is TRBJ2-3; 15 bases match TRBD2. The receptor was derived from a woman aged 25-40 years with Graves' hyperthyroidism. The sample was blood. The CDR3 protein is CASSLSGTSGRDTQYF. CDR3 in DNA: TGTGCCAGCAGCTTATCTGGGACTAGCGGGAGGGATACGCAGTATTTT.